The 16 T cell receptor beta chains given below trace back to one sample, sequenced in a study of blood T cell repertoires in COVID-19. Profiled with immunoSEQ multiplex PCR; TCRdb holds only in-frame clones, not every one. The table shows some 240,000 clones, with 92% occurring only once. The sequencing sample was made of peripheral blood. These receptors came from a man between 60 and 75 years old with COVID-19, enrolled during active disease.

The chain recombines TRBV2 with TRBJ1-2, with 8 bases matching TRBD1. Germline V CDR1 and CDR2: SNHLY, FYNNEI. V shed 10 bases, J shed 2 bases, and the junction held 6 bases outside the gene matches. The CDR3 contains 13 residues. Here the CDR3 DNA reads TGTGCCAAAGTGGACAGGGAAAACTATGGCTACACCTTC. It is translated as CAKVDRENYGYTF. Together with reference TRBV2 and TRBJ1-2, the CDR3 gives the full variable domain: EPEVTQTPSHQVTQMGQEVILRCVPISNHLYFYWYRQILGQKVEFLVSFYNNEISEKSEIFDDQFSVERPDGSNFTLKIRSTKLEDSAMYFCAKVDRENYGYTFGSGTRLTVV.

The chain employs TRBV2 and TRBJ2-3; D uncertain. This CDR3 region has 10 residues. Trimming shortened V by 8 bases and J by 5 bases, and 5 bases separated the two germline ends. Per germline, CDR1 SNHLY and CDR2 FYNNEI. The CDR3 spells CASERDTQYF. In DNA form, the CDR3 reads TGTGCCAGCGAGAGAGATACGCAGTATTTT. Full variable domain (outside the CDR3, taken from reference TRBV2 and TRBJ2-3): EPEVTQTPSHQVTQMGQEVILRCVPISNHLYFYWYRQILGQKVEFLVSFYNNEISEKSEIFDDQFSVERPDGSNFTLKIRSTKLEDSAMYFCASERDTQYFGPGTRLTVL.

This clone occurred a few times. This chain joins TRBV9 and TRBJ2-2, with 7 bases aligning to TRBD1. The V gene's germline CDR1 is SGDLS and CDR2 YYNGEE. V lost 4 bases and J lost 1; bases outside the gene matches: 1. This CDR3 spans 14 amino acids. This chain's CDR3 is CASSNRGNTGELFF. The CDR3 DNA is TGTGCCAGCAGCAACAGGGGGAACACCGGGGAGCTGTTTTTT.

The chain uses TRBV7-9 and TRBJ2-3; a weak D match, TRBD2 (5 bases). The V end was cut by 0 bases, the J end by 2 bases, with 9 bases between. The CDR3 is 15 residues long. CDR1 and CDR2 (germline): SEHNR, FQNEAQ (reference sequence). The CDR3 loop reads CASSLAAGLTDTQYF. The CDR3 DNA reads as TGTGCCAGCAGCTTAGCTGCGGGCCTCACAGATACGCAGTATTTT.

This clone occurred once. CDR3 sequence (DNA): TGTGCCAGCAAGGGGACGGGACACTCCTACGAGCAGTACTTC. This encodes CASKGTGHSYEQYF. The chain joins TRBV19 to TRBJ2-7; possible D gene TRBD1, 6 bases. V lost 9 bases and J lost 0, with 15 bases in between. The CDR3 is 14 amino acids. Germline V gene lookup returns CDR1 LNHDA and CDR2 SQIVND (reference sequence).

V usage is TRBV5-8 and J usage is TRBJ1-3; D remains unclear. This CDR3 has 14 residues. Germline CDR1 and CDR2: SGHTS and YDEGEE. Trimming shortened V by 0 bases and J by 2 bases, and 6 bases separated the two germline ends. As DNA, the CDR3 is TGTGCCAGCAGCTTGGCGGGGACTGGAAACACCATATATTTT. It yields the protein CASSLAGTGNTIYF.

The rearrangement links TRBV19 to TRBJ1-2; D possibly corresponds to TRBD1 (5 bases). Germline V lookup: CDR1 LNHDA, CDR2 SQIVND (reference sequence). V was cut by 5 bases and J by 0 bases, with 10 bases left in between. This CDR3 is 14 amino acids long. The CDR3 region is CASSATAPNYGYTF. The CDR3 coding sequence is TGTGCCAGTAGTGCGACAGCCCCTAACTATGGCTACACCTTC.

This chain joins TRBV5-1 and TRBJ2-1; 11 bases are shared with TRBD2. There are 16 residues in the CDR3. V shed 3 bases and J 5 bases; nucleotides not matched to a gene: 7. CDR1 and CDR2 (germline): SGHRS, YFSETQ. The CDR3 DNA reads as TGCGCCAGCAGCTCGACTTTACTAGCGGGAGACAATGAGCAGTTCTTC. This codes for CASSSTLLAGDNEQFF.

The V call is TRBV6-5, the J call TRBJ1-6; a possible D gene is TRBD1 (6 bases). Between the trimmed V and J ends, which lost 3 bases and 6 bases, there was a span of 9 bases. The CDR3 runs 14 residues. Germline CDR1 reads MNHEY; CDR2 reads SVGAGI. CDR3 sequence (DNA): TGTGCCAGCAGTTATGGGGGCTCTAATTCACCCCTCCACTTT. Amino acids: CASSYGGSNSPLHF.

The V and J genes are TRBV4-1 and TRBJ1-3; D not resolved. CDR1 is MGHRA, CDR2 YSYEKL, per germline. The germline V and J ends were trimmed by 1 base and 0 bases, with 7 bases remaining between them. The length of the CDR3 is 15 residues. The chain's CDR3 is CASSQAGSSGNTIYF. In nucleotides, the CDR3 is TGCGCCAGCAGCCAAGCGGGAAGCTCTGGAAACACCATATATTTT.

The chain couples TRBV27 to TRBJ2-1, with D perhaps matching TRBD1 (7 bases). Germline V gene data show CDR1 as MNHEY and CDR2 as SMNVEV (reference sequence). The CDR3 totals 14 residues. V gave up 5 bases and J gave up 7 bases, with 15 bases separating them. The CDR3, as DNA: TGTGCCAGCAGTGTTCAGGGGGGTTGGAATGAGCAGTTCTTC. The encoded protein is CASSVQGGWNEQFF.

V gene TRBV12-3 or TRBV12-4 combines with J gene TRBJ2-1, with 7 positions matching TRBD1. V lost 6 bases to trimming and J lost 7 bases; unmatched junction nucleotides: 6. This CDR3 is 13 amino acids long. CDR3 amino acids: CASSLRDRNEQFF. DNA of the CDR3: TGTGCCAGCAGCCTACGGGACAGAAATGAGCAGTTCTTC.

The rearrangement joins TRBV18 to TRBJ2-1, with 9 nucleotides matching TRBD2. The CDR3 has 15 residues. The germline CDR1 and CDR2 sequences are KGHSH and LQKENI. The V gene end was trimmed by 3 bases and the J gene end by 7 bases; junction bases not matched to a gene: 7. CDR3 coding DNA: TGTGCCAGCTCACCGCGGGGGGGCGAAGGGAATGAGCAGTTCTTC. Amino acids: CASSPRGGEGNEQFF.

The rearrangement links TRBV4-1 to TRBJ1-2; 12 bases line up with TRBD1. The V segment lost 2 bases and the J segment 5 bases; nucleotides outside the gene matches: 3. This CDR3 has 15 amino acids. In germline, CDR1 is MGHRA, CDR2 YSYEKL. CDR3 loop: CASSQTGQGAYGYTF. As DNA, the CDR3 is TGCGCCAGCAGCCAAACGGGACAGGGGGCATATGGCTACACCTTC.

The V gene is TRBV15, the J gene TRBJ1-4; 8 nucleotides agree with TRBD1. The CDR3 covers 14 residues. After removal of 3 bases from V and 7 bases from J, the junction contained 4 bases not matched to a gene. Germline CDR1 LNHNV, CDR2 YYDKDF (reference sequence). The CDR3 is CATSSRGLGEKLFF. CDR3 in DNA: TGTGCCACCAGCAGCAGGGGGCTCGGTGAAAAACTGTTTTTT.

The V and J genes are TRBV5-1 and TRBJ1-4, with 7 bases matching TRBD1. Germline CDR1 and CDR2: SGHRS and YFSETQ. This CDR3 is 14 amino acids long. V shed 0 bases and J 7 bases; nucleotides not matched to a gene: 3. Here the CDR3 reads CASSLGQGLEKLFF. DNA of the CDR3: TGCGCCAGCAGCTTGGGACAGGGACTTGAAAAACTGTTTTTT.